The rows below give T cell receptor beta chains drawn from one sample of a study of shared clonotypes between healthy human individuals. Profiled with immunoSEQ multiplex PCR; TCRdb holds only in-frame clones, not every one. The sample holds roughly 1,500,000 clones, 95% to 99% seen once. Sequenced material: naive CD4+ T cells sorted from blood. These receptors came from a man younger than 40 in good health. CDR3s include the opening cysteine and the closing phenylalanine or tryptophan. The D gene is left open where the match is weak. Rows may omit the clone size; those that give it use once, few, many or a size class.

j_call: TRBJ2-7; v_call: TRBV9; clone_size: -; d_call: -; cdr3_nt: TGTGCCAGCAGCGTATCGGGGACGCGTACCTACGAGCAGTACTTC; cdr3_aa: CASSVSGTRTYEQYF
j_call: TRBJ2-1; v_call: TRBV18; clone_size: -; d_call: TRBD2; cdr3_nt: TGTGCCAGCTCACCCCCCCTGACTAGCGGGAACTACAATGAGCAGTTCTTC; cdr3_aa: CASSPPLTSGNYNEQFF
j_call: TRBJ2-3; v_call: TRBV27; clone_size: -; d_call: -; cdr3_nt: TGTGCCAGCAGTTTATCGAATTCTCGATCCGCAGATACGCAGTATTTT; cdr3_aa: CASSLSNSRSADTQYF
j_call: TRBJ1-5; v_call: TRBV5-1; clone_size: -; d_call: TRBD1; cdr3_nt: TGCGCCAGCAGCCCGAGCGGGCAGACAGGGAATAGCAATCAGCCCCAGCATTTT; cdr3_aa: CASSPSGQTGNSNQPQHF
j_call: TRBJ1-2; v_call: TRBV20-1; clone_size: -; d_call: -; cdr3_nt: TGCAGTGCTAGAGGTCCGAGCGGCTACACCTTC; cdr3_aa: CSARGPSGYTF
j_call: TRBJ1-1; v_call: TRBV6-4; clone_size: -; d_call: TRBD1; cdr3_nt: TGTGCCAGCAGTGAGTGGGCAGGGGGCTCTGAAGCTTTCTTT; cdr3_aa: CASSEWAGGSEAFF
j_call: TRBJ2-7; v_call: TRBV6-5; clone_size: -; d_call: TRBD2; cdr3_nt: TGTGCCAGCAGACGAGCGGGAGGTTTTGCCGAGCAGTACTTC; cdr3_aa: CASRRAGGFAEQYF
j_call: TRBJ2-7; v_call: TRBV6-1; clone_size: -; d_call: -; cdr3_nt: TGTGCCAGCAAAAGGTCAGGGGTAACCTACGAGCAGTACTTC; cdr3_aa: CASKRSGVTYEQYF
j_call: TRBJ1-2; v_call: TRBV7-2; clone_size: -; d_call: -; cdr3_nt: TGTGCCAGCAGCTTTGACCAAAACTATGGCTACACCTTC; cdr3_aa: CASSFDQNYGYTF
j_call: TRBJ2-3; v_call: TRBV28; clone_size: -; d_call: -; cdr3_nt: TGTGCCAGCAGTTTCCCCGATTGGAGCACAGATACGCAGTATTTT; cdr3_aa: CASSFPDWSTDTQYF
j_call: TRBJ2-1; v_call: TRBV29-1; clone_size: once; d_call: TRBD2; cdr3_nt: TGCAGCGTTCTCGGGACTAGCGGGAATGAATTTTACCGCAATGAGCAGTTCTTC; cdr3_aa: CSVLGTSGNEFYRNEQFF
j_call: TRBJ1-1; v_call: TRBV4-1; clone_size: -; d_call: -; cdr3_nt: TGCGCCAGCAGCCAAGGGACACTAGTGACTGAAGCTTTCTTT; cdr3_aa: CASSQGTLVTEAFF
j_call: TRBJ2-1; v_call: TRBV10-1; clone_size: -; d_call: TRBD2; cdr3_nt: TGCGCCAGCAGTGAGGGGGGGGGCTACAATGAGCAGTTCTTC; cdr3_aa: CASSEGGGYNEQFF
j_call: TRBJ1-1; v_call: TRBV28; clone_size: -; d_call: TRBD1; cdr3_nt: TGTGCCAGCAGCCGCACCCCGACGAGGGGGCTCACTGAAGCTTTCTTT; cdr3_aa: CASSRTPTRGLTEAFF
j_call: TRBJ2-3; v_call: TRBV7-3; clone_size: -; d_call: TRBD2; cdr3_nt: TGTGCCAGCAGCCCGACTAGCGGCACAGATACGCAGTATTTT; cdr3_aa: CASSPTSGTDTQYF